This T cell receptor (beta chain) was documented in a study of shared clonotypes between healthy human individuals. The CDR3 runs 13 residues. The germline V gene has CDR1 SNHLY and CDR2 FYNNEI. The ends were cut back, 9 bases at V and 0 bases at J, with 9 bases in the middle. CD8 cells classed as naive were CD45RO-negative and positively selected for CCR7, excluding terminally differentiated effector memory CD45RA+ cells. This clone was picked up one time. Profiling relied on immunoSEQ multiplex PCR, and the TCRdb table lists in-frame clones only, not all of them. The sample records fewer than 1 million clones, about 96% being singletons.

The sequencing sample was made of naive CD8+ T cells sorted from blood. V usage is TRBV2 and J usage is TRBJ2-1; tentative D call: TRBD2 (5 bases). This clonotype was obtained from a man aged 25-45 years in good health. CDR3 region: CASIEGSYNEQFF. Written as DNA, the CDR3 is TGTGCCAGTATCGAGGGCTCCTACAATGAGCAGTTCTTC.